This T cell receptor (delta chain) was found in a study of gamma delta lymphoproliferative disorders and STAT genes. Across the whole study: Gamma-chain libraries were built from at least 50 ng of genomic DNA with the LymphoTrack Dx TCRG Assay. Delta libraries were made per EuroClonality-NGS working group procedure. Study observations and caveats: Nearly all major patient gamma and delta clonotypes were public.

TCRdb re-called the multiplex PCR reads with CATT. Of some 940 delta-chain clones listed, roughly 2% are singletons. This clone showed up just a few times. Its antigen remains unidentified. Genomic DNA from isolated PBMCs served as the sequencing template. Controls were healthy adult blood donors matched for age and sex. CDR3 size: 18 residues. The V gene went uncalled, while the J gene is TRDJ1; the listed D gene, TRDD3, was not tested against the DNA. Sequencing input: blood. The TCR originated in a human donor in good health. CDR3 sequence: CASLCLPPGGQASHKLIF. The CDR3 DNA follows: TGTGCTTCATTGTGCCTTCCCCCTGGGGGCCAAGCTTCTCATAAACTCATCTTT.